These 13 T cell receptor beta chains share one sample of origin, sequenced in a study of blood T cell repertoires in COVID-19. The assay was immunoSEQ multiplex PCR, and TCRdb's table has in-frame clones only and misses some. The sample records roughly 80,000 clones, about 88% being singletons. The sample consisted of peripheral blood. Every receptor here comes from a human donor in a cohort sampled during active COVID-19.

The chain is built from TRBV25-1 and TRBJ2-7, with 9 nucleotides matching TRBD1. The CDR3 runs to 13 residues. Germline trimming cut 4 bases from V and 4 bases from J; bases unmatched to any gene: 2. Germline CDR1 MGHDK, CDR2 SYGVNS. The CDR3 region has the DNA TGTGCCAGCAGTGTAGACAGGGGGTACGAGCAGTACTTC. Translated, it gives CASSVDRGYEQYF.

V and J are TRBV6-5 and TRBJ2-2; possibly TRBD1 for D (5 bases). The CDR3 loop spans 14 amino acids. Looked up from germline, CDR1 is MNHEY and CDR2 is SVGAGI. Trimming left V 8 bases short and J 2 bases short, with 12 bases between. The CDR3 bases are TGTGCCAGCGTGAGACAGAAAAACACCGGGGAGCTGTTTTTT. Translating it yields CASVRQKNTGELFF.

DNA of the CDR3: TGTGCCAGCAGCTTGCGATCAGGGGTGGATGAAGCTTTCTTT. Translating it yields CASSLRSGVDEAFF. V and J are TRBV5-6 and TRBJ1-1, with a tentative D call TRBD1 (6 bases). The CDR3 loop spans 14 amino acids. V was trimmed by 1 base and J by 7 bases, leaving 14 bases between them. Germline CDR1 SGHDT, CDR2 YYEEEE.

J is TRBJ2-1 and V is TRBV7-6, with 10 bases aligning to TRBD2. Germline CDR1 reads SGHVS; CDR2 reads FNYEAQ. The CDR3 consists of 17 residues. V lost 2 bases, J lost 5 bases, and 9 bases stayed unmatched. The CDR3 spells CASSLRGSGGPNNEQFF. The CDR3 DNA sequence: TGTGCCAGCAGCTTACGAGGTAGCGGGGGGCCTAACAATGAGCAGTTCTTC.

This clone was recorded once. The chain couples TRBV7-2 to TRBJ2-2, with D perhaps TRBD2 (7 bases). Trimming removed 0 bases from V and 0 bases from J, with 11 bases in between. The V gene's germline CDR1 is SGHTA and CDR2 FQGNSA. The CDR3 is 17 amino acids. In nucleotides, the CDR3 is TGTGCCAGCAGCTTAGCTAGGCGGGGGCCGAACACCGGGGAGCTGTTTTTT. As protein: CASSLARRGPNTGELFF.

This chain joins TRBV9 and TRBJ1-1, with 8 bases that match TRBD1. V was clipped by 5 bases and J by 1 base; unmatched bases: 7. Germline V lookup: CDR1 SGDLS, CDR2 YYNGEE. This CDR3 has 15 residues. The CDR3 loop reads CASRPAGGANTEAFF. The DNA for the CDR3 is TGTGCCAGCAGACCCGCAGGGGGCGCGAACACTGAAGCTTTCTTT.

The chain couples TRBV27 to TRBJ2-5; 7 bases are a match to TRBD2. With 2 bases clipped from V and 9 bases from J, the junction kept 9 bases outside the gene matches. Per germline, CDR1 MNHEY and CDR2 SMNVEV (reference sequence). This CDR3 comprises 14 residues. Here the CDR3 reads CASSLRRGRGAQYF. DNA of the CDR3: TGTGCCAGCAGTTTAAGAAGGGGACGGGGGGCCCAGTACTTC.

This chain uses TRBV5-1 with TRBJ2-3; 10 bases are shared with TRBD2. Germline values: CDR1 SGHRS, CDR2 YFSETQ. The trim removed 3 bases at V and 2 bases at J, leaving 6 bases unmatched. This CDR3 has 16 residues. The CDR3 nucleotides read TGCGCCAGCAGCTCCGGACTAGCGGCCGACACAGATACGCAGTATTTT. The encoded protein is CASSSGLAADTDTQYF.

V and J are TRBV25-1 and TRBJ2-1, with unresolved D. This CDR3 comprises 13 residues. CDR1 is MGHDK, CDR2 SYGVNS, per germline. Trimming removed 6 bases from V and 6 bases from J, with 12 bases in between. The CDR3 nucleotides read TGTGCCAGCAGCGCCTCCGGTGGCAATGAGCAGTTCTTC. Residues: CASSASGGNEQFF.

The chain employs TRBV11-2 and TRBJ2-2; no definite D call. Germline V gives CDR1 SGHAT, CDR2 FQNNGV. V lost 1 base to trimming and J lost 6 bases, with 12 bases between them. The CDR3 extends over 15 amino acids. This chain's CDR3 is CASSLGGVLAGELFF. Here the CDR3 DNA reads TGTGCCAGCAGCTTAGGAGGAGTTTTGGCCGGGGAGCTGTTTTTT.

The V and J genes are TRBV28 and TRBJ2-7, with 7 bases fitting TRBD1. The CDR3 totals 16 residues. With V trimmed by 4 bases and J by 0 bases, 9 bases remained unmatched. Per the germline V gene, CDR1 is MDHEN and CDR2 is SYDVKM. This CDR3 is CASSSPGQQGSYEQYF. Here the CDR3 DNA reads TGTGCCAGCAGTTCGCCGGGACAGCAGGGCTCCTACGAGCAGTACTTC.

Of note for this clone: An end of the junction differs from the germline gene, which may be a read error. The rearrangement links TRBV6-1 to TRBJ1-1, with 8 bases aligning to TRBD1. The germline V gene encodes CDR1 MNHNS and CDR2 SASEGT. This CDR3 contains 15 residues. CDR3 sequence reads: CASSEGQGIRTEAFF. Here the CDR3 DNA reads TGTGCCAGCAGCGAAGGACAGGGTATAAGGACTGAAGCTTTCTTT.

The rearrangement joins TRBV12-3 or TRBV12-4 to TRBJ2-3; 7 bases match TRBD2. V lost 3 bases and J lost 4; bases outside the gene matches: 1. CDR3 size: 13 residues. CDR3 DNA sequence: TGTGCCAGCAGTTTCGCGGGAGCAGATACGCAGTATTTT. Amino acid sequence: CASSFAGADTQYF.